This TCR beta chain was identified during a study of radiotherapy plus CTLA-4 blockade in lung cancer. Study in general: Among all patients, 18% showed objective responses, while roughly 28% had disease control.

Remarks on this clone: Its antigen remains unknown.

Patients had chemo-refractory metastatic non-small-cell lung cancer and received focal radiation plus CTLA-4 blockade that used ipilimumab. Germline CDR1 reads ENHRY; CDR2 reads SYGVKD. The V gene end was trimmed by 4 bases and the J gene end by 4 bases; junction bases not matched to a gene: 3. The CDR3 spans 14 residues. General study points: Response was reportedly best predicted by early blood T cell clone dynamics, with interferon-beta. Clones of tumor-derived TCRs expanded in blood after radiotherapy plus ipilimumab.

Sequenced by immunoSEQ multiplex PCR; TCRdb stores in-frame clones only, minus some. The sample has around 55,000 clones, roughly four fifths seen once. The chain joins TRBV10-3 to TRBJ2-3; 9 bases match TRBD2. Sequencing was performed on peripheral blood, taken from a patient treated with radiotherapy plus ipilimumab. The receptor's source is a human donor with non-small cell lung cancer whose response to radiotherapy plus ipilimumab could not be evaluated. In DNA, the CDR3 is TGTGCCATCAGTGGCGGGAGGGCACCAGATACGCAGTATTTT. It specifies CAISGGRAPDTQYF.